Below are 15 T cell receptor beta chains sequenced from a single sample in a study of T-cell reconstitution after alpha-beta-depleted transplantation in children. For TCRbeta, the library was prepared with unique molecular identifiers. One entry per CDR3 protein, called by TCRdb with MiXCR from the PCR reads. The top ten clones hold less than 2.5% of a sample with about 500,000 distinct CDR3 sequences, about 30% of them seen once. Material: PBMCs from the stem cell graft donor, obtained from the stem cell graft. The receptors derive from a human donor who donated a stem cell graft to a child with aplastic anemia.

This clonotype was detected only once. The CDR3 loop reads CASSLRRGANTGELFF. The CDR3 DNA reads TGTGCCAGCAGCTTAAGGAGGGGAGCGAACACCGGGGAGCTGTTTTTT. This chain connects TRBV7-9 to TRBJ2-2; weak D call: TRBD2 (6 bases). In germline, CDR1 is SEHNR, CDR2 FQNEAQ (reference sequence). There are 16 residues in the CDR3. Trimming shortened V by 2 bases and J by 0 bases, and 10 bases separated the two germline ends.

The chain carries TRBV12-3 or TRBV12-4 and TRBJ1-5; a weak D match, TRBD1 (5 bases). The CDR3 extends over 15 amino acids. V lost 6 bases to trimming and J lost 2 bases, with 14 bases between them. CDR3: CASSRGGSGNQPQHF. The CDR3 DNA reads TGTGCCAGCAGCCGGGGGGGTAGTGGCAATCAGCCCCAGCATTTT.

This clonotype was counted between two and nine times. The chain links TRBV18 to TRBJ1-2, with 12 bases that match TRBD1. Per germline, CDR1 KGHSH and CDR2 LQKENI. The CDR3 sequence is 18 residues long. The trim removed 2 bases at V and 2 bases at J, leaving 9 bases unmatched. The CDR3 region has the DNA TGTGCCAGCTCACCAAAGATGCCGGGACAGGGGGCAAACTATGGCTACACCTTC. It encodes CASSPKMPGQGANYGYTF.

This clonotype was found a few times. V is TRBV20-1 and J is TRBJ2-3; TRBD2 agrees at 12 bases. Germline CDR1 reads DFQATT; CDR2 reads SNEGSKA (reference sequence). The CDR3 covers 16 residues. J gave up 4 bases and V 5 bases, and 10 bases lay outside the gene matches. The CDR3 is CSAHLAGGNGPDTQYF. In nucleotides, the CDR3 is TGCAGTGCTCACCTAGCGGGAGGGAATGGTCCAGATACGCAGTATTTT.

This clonotype was found a few times. The chain joins TRBV6-1 to TRBJ1-1; TRBD1 might be the D (6 bases). The CDR3 consists of 14 residues. Per the germline V gene, CDR1 is MNHNS and CDR2 is SASEGT. V was cut by 8 bases and J by 0 bases, with 13 bases left in between. The CDR3, as DNA: TGTGCCAGCGGCAGGGGCCAGATGAACACTGAAGCTTTCTTT. Residues: CASGRGQMNTEAFF.

This sequence joins TRBV12-3 or TRBV12-4 and TRBJ2-1, with 8 bases aligning to TRBD2. V dropped 5 bases and J dropped 4; count of bases not matched to a gene: 7. The CDR3 contains 15 residues. The CDR3 reads CASSQIAGPYNEQFF. CDR3 DNA sequence: TGTGCCAGCAGTCAAATAGCGGGACCTTACAATGAGCAGTTCTTC.

The V call is TRBV29-1, the J call TRBJ2-1; 10 bases match TRBD2. Germline V gene data show CDR1 as SQVTM and CDR2 as ANQGSEA. J was trimmed by 0 bases and V by 5 bases; bases with no gene match: 1. This CDR3 has 14 residues. CDR3 bases: TGCAGCGTTTGGACTAGCGGCTCCTACAATGAGCAGTTCTTC. This codes for CSVWTSGSYNEQFF.

V and J are TRBV7-9 and TRBJ2-3; TRBD2 matches at 10 bases. V dropped 5 bases and J dropped 4; count of bases not matched to a gene: 9. Per germline, CDR1 SEHNR and CDR2 FQNEAQ (reference sequence). The length of the CDR3 is 16 residues. Here the CDR3 DNA reads TGTGCCAGCAGCACCAGAGCGGGAGGGCCACCAGATACGCAGTATTTT. It yields the protein CASSTRAGGPPDTQYF.

The chain recombines TRBV20-1 with TRBJ1-2, with D uncertain. CDR3 size: 15 residues. Germline V gives CDR1 DFQATT, CDR2 SNEGSKA (reference sequence). Trimming cost V 0 bases and J 8 bases, with 19 bases left between them. The CDR3 region has the DNA TGCAGTGCTAGAGACCCTCGCTTCGGGCCCCCGGGCTACACCTTC. Encoded protein: CSARDPRFGPPGYTF.

This chain joins TRBV12-3 or TRBV12-4 and TRBJ2-7; no reliable D call. V lost 3 bases to trimming and J lost 3 bases, with 6 bases between them. CDR3 length: 12 amino acids. CDR3 region: CASSFLRYEQYF. The DNA of the CDR3 is TGTGCCAGCAGTTTCCTCCGCTACGAGCAGTACTTC.

The rearrangement joins TRBV4-3 to TRBJ2-1; 11 positions agree with TRBD2. After removal of 0 bases from V and 4 bases from J, the junction contained 5 bases not matched to a gene. Germline V CDR1 and CDR2: LGHNA, YSLEER. The CDR3 covers 17 residues. CDR3 in amino acids: CASSQEIAGGPYNEQFF. The CDR3 nucleotides are TGCGCCAGCAGCCAAGAAATAGCGGGAGGGCCTTACAATGAGCAGTTCTTC.

This clonotype was observed once. The chain has TRBV5-1 and TRBJ2-1; maybe TRBD1 (6 bases). The CDR3 contains 14 residues. The V gene's germline CDR1 is SGHRS and CDR2 YFSETQ. V was pared by 6 bases and J by 7 bases, with 17 bases between. The CDR3 reads CASTLRPGDNEQFF. The CDR3 region has the DNA TGCGCCAGCACTCTGAGGCCAGGGGATAATGAGCAGTTCTTC.

The genes are TRBV7-3 and TRBJ2-7, with 9 bases aligning to TRBD1. Germline V gene sequence: CDR1 SGHTA, CDR2 FQGTGA. CDR3 length: 16 amino acids. The V gene end was trimmed by 5 bases and the J gene end by 5 bases; junction bases not matched to a gene: 13. The CDR3 sequence is CASSPPPDRGKNEQYF. The CDR3 nucleotides are TGTGCCAGCAGCCCCCCGCCCGACAGGGGGAAGAACGAGCAGTACTTC.

This clonotype was seen a few times. This chain links TRBV10-3 with TRBJ2-5; D is possibly TRBD1 (6 bases). Deletions cut 0 bases from V and 6 bases from J, with 11 bases between. This CDR3 region has 14 residues. Germline assignment: CDR1 ENHRY and CDR2 SYGVKD. Here the CDR3 reads CAISESGRGKTQYF. Here the CDR3 DNA reads TGTGCCATCAGTGAGTCGGGCAGGGGTAAGACCCAGTACTTC.

A few counts support this clonotype. The chain couples TRBV6-5 to TRBJ1-2, with D perhaps TRBD1 (5 bases). V lost 0 bases, J lost 4 bases, and 12 bases lay in between. Germline V lookup: CDR1 MNHEY, CDR2 SVGAGI. The CDR3 sequence is 15 residues long. CDR3: CASSYSSGPGYGYTF. In nucleotides, the CDR3 is TGTGCCAGCAGTTACTCGTCAGGGCCGGGCTATGGCTACACCTTC.